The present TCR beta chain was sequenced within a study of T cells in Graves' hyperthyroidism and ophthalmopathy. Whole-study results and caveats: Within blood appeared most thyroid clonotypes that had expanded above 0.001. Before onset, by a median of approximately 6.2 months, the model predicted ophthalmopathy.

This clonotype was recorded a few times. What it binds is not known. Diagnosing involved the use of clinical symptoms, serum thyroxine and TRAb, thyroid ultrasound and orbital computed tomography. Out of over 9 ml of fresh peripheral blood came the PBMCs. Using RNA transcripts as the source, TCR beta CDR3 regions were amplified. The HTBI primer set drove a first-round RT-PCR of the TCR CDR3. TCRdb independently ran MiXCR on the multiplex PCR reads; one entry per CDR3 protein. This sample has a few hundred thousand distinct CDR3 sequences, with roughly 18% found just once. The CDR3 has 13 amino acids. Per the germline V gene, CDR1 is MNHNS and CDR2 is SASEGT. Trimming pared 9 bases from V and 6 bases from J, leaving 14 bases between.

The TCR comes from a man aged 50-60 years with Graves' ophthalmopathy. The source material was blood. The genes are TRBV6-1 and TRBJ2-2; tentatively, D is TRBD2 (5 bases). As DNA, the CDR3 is TGTGCCAGTTCTCCGGGGAATCCCGGGGAGCTGTTTTTT. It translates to CASSPGNPGELFF.